Described below is a single T cell receptor (beta chain) sequence and its context. Treatment given: randomized to nivolumab then ipilimumab (arm A) or the reverse (arm B). TCRdb's table, derived via immunoSEQ multiplex PCR, lists solely in-frame clones and lacks some. The profile covers roughly 23,000 clones, with roughly 80% appearing a single time and around 26% taken by the ten largest. This entry comes from a study of sequential checkpoint blockade in melanoma. Overall study context: Randomization was 1:1 between first-line nivolumab→ipilimumab and ipilimumab→nivolumab. Maintenance nivolumab came after either treatment sequence.

Germline values: CDR1 LGHNA, CDR2 YSLEER. The CDR3 has 17 amino acids. This clonotype was obtained from a human donor with melanoma. The chain carries TRBV4-3 and TRBJ2-5, with a weak D call TRBD2 (6 bases). The end of the DNA aligns better with TRBJ2-7, so the J call may be wrong. The sequencing used CD8+ T cells sorted from blood (inferred from file names), collected from a patient given nivolumab and ipilimumab in sequence. For the CDR3, the DNA is TGCGCCAGCAGCCAAGATTTAGCGGCGGAAGGGGTGAACGAGCAGTACTTC. Protein: CASSQDLAAEGVNEQYF.